The 26 T cell receptor beta chains given below trace back to one sample, sequenced in a study of CD8+ T cells in alopecia areata. cDNA prepared by RNA extraction and subsequent reverse transcription served as the template for sequencing. The table came from immunoSEQ multiplex PCR; TCRdb's copy has only in-frame clones and leaves some out. Of about 40,000 clones listed, just under 95% are singletons. Treatment of the sample: oral pan-JAK inhibitor, 5-10 mg twice daily. Sequences were derived from CD8+ T cells sorted from blood, sampled at week 24, from a patient treated with tofacitinib. The source is a human donor with alopecia areata.

The rearrangement uses TRBV5-8 and TRBJ2-4; D is ambiguous. Trimming pared 3 bases from V and 6 bases from J, leaving 10 bases between. This CDR3 is built from 13 residues. Looked up from germline, CDR1 is SGHTS and CDR2 is YDEGEE. The CDR3 DNA reads as TGTGCCAGCAGCTCACAATTAGGAAACATTCAGTACTTC. Translating it yields CASSSQLGNIQYF.

CDR3 DNA sequence: TGTGCCAGCAATCGAGAGGTTCGGGGCTACAATGAGCAGTTCTTC. It yields the protein CASNREVRGYNEQFF. The V gene is TRBV2, the J gene TRBJ2-1; tentative D call: TRBD2 (5 bases). V was pared by 7 bases and J by 3 bases, with 16 bases between. The CDR3 consists of 15 residues. CDR1 and CDR2 (germline): SNHLY, FYNNEI.

V and J are TRBV13 and TRBJ2-5; the D is unclear. The ends were cut back, 1 base at V and 3 bases at J, with 6 bases in the middle. CDR3 length equals 13 residues. Per the germline V gene, CDR1 is PRHDT and CDR2 is FYEKMQ (reference sequence). This CDR3 reads CASSLALKETQYF. CDR3 coding DNA: TGTGCCAGCAGCTTAGCTCTAAAAGAGACCCAGTACTTC.

Only one count was recorded for this clone. This sequence joins TRBV7-9 and TRBJ2-1; a possible D gene is TRBD2 (6 bases). CDR1 SEHNR and CDR2 FQNEAQ come from the germline V gene (reference sequence). The CDR3 has 12 residues. Between the trimmed V and J ends, which lost 5 bases and 8 bases, there was a span of 10 bases. In DNA, the CDR3 is TGTGCCAGCAGCGGAGGGGCGTATGAGCAGTTCTTC. Amino acids: CASSGGAYEQFF.

CDR3 nucleotides: TGTGCCAGCAGCTCCCGGACAGGGGTATCTGGAAACACCATATATTTT. Amino acids: CASSSRTGVSGNTIYF. V is TRBV7-9 and J is TRBJ1-3, with TRBD1 matching 9 bases. From germline, CDR1 is SEHNR and CDR2 FQNEAQ (reference sequence). The CDR3 spans 16 residues. The ends lost 4 bases at V and 1 base at J; junction bases unmatched: 5. The full variable domain, its missing parts supplied by reference TRBV7-9 and TRBJ1-3, is DTGVSQNPRHKITKRGQNVTFRCDPISEHNRLYWYRQTLGQGPEFLTYFQNEAQLEKSRLLSDRFSAERPKGSFSTLEIQRTEQGDSAMYLCASSSRTGVSGNTIYFGEGSWLTVV.

V and J are TRBV5-5 and TRBJ2-1; a weak D match, TRBD1 (6 bases). This CDR3 is built from 14 residues. V gave up 2 bases and J gave up 10 bases, with 16 bases separating them. Germline values: CDR1 SGHKS, CDR2 YYEKEE (reference sequence). The chain's CDR3 is CASSFWMGAGEQFF. The DNA of the CDR3 is TGTGCCAGCAGCTTTTGGATGGGGGCAGGGGAGCAGTTCTTC.

V gene TRBV4-1 combines with J gene TRBJ2-1, with unresolved D. Germline V gives CDR1 MGHRA, CDR2 YSYEKL. This CDR3 contains 13 residues. The V end was cut by 0 bases, the J end by 9 bases, with 9 bases between. CDR3 residues: CASSQDTWVEQFF. CDR3 DNA sequence: TGCGCCAGCAGCCAAGATACCTGGGTTGAGCAGTTCTTC.

V is TRBV6-6 and J is TRBJ2-2, with 10 positions matching TRBD1. Per germline, CDR1 MNHNY and CDR2 SVGAGI (reference sequence). V lost 8 bases, J lost 1 base, and 1 base stayed unmatched. There are 14 residues in the CDR3. CDR3 bases: TGTGCCAGCCGGGACAGGGGGAACACCGGGGAGCTGTTTTTT. Amino acid sequence: CASRDRGNTGELFF.

The chain joins TRBV5-1 to TRBJ2-3; D possibly corresponds to TRBD2 (6 bases). Germline values: CDR1 SGHRS, CDR2 YFSETQ. The CDR3 spans 13 residues. With 7 bases removed from V and 2 bases from J, the gap between germline ends came to 11 bases. CDR3 nucleotide sequence: TGCGCCAGCCTGGGACTTGACACAGATACGCAGTATTTT. Encoded protein: CASLGLDTDTQYF.

The chain combines TRBV7-2 with TRBJ1-1; 7 nucleotides agree with TRBD1. The junction had 6 bases not matched to a gene; V was cut back by 3 bases and J by 5 bases. Germline CDR1 reads SGHTA; CDR2 reads FQGNSA. This CDR3 is built from 14 residues. The chain's CDR3 is CASSLSFRGTEAFF. The CDR3 nucleotides are TGTGCCAGCAGCTTGTCGTTCAGGGGGACTGAAGCTTTCTTT.

The chain uses TRBV27 and TRBJ2-2; 10 positions agree with TRBD2. With V trimmed by 5 bases and J by 7 bases, 7 bases remained unmatched. The CDR3 is 15 amino acids. CDR1 is MNHEY and CDR2 is SMNVEV in the germline V gene (reference sequence). CDR3 nucleotide sequence: TGTGCCAGCAGTGGCATTAGCGGGGGGCTCGGGGAGCTGTTTTTT. This translates into CASSGISGGLGELFF.

This clone was seen a handful of times. J is TRBJ2-7 and V is TRBV10-3; D could derive from TRBD1 or TRBD2 (5 bases each). The CDR3 is made up of 13 amino acids. The ends were cut back, 3 bases at V and 2 bases at J, with 8 bases in the middle. The germline gives CDR1 ENHRY, CDR2 SYGVKD. CDR3 sequence reads: CAISDGAPYEQYF. CDR3 nucleotide sequence: TGTGCCATCAGTGACGGGGCCCCCTACGAGCAGTACTTC.

This CDR3 is CASSDSLYRGSYNEQFF. The CDR3 bases are TGTGCCAGCAGTGACTCCCTTTACAGGGGGTCCTACAATGAGCAGTTCTTC. This chain joins TRBV6-4 and TRBJ2-1, with 8 bases fitting TRBD1. With 0 bases clipped from V and 1 base from J, the junction kept 5 bases outside the gene matches. CDR1 is MRHNA and CDR2 is SNTAGT in the germline V gene. This CDR3 comprises 17 residues.

In DNA form, the CDR3 reads TGTGCCATCAGTGTTACTAGCGGGGTCTACAATGAGCAGTTCTTC. Its protein product is CAISVTSGVYNEQFF. The chain employs TRBV10-3 and TRBJ2-1; the match to TRBD2 covers 10 bases. CDR1 is ENHRY, CDR2 SYGVKD, per germline. V was pared by 4 bases and J by 3 bases, with 3 bases of the junction left unmatched. The CDR3 runs to 15 residues.

The chain combines TRBV29-1 with TRBJ2-1; D unclear. Germline V lookup: CDR1 SQVTM, CDR2 ANQGSEA. The CDR3 length is 13 residues. With 7 bases removed from V and 0 bases from J, the gap between germline ends came to 10 bases. The CDR3 here is CSAHSSSYNEQFF. In nucleotides, the CDR3 is TGCAGCGCCCACAGCAGCTCCTACAATGAGCAGTTCTTC.

J is TRBJ2-3 and V is TRBV19; D possibly corresponds to TRBD1 (5 bases). Deletions cut 5 bases from V and 6 bases from J, with 9 bases between. Germline V gives CDR1 LNHDA, CDR2 SQIVND (reference sequence). The CDR3 has 12 residues. CDR3 DNA sequence: TGTGCCAGTAGTGGATCAGGGGATACGCAGTATTTT. It is translated as CASSGSGDTQYF.

This clone was recorded once. The chain is built from TRBV2 and TRBJ2-1; D might be TRBD2 (5 bases). This CDR3 has 16 residues. Germline assignment: CDR1 SNHLY and CDR2 FYNNEI. Trimming left V 0 bases short and J 6 bases short, with 15 bases between. CDR3 in amino acids: CASSEADSLRSNEQFF. The CDR3 DNA is TGTGCCAGCAGTGAAGCGGACTCCCTGAGGTCCAATGAGCAGTTCTTC.

This clone was detected only once. The chain is built from TRBV6-6 and TRBJ2-7, with D perhaps matching TRBD1 (6 bases). The CDR3 contains 13 residues. The V gene lost 2 bases and the J gene lost 7 bases, with 12 bases spanning the gap. The V gene's germline CDR1 is MNHNY and CDR2 SVGAGI (reference sequence). The DNA for the CDR3 is TGTGCCAGCAGTTACCTACAGGGTGTGGAGCAGTACTTC. As protein: CASSYLQGVEQYF.

This clone has a single count. The chain links TRBV27 to TRBJ1-5; D remains unclear. Germline lookup yields CDR1 MNHEY and CDR2 SMNVEV (reference sequence). The CDR3 is 13 amino acids. Trimming took 7 bases from V and 6 from J, leaving 13 bases between them. The CDR3 DNA follows: TGTGCCAGCACCGAGGGAATGGGTCAGCCCCAGCATTTT. This encodes CASTEGMGQPQHF.

J is TRBJ2-1 and V is TRBV7-9, with TRBD1 as a possible D gene (6 bases). Germline CDR1 is SEHNR and CDR2 is FQNEAQ (reference sequence). The CDR3 extends over 14 amino acids. Trimming left V 5 bases short and J 5 bases short, with 13 bases between. CDR3 sequence: CASSHRDKDNEQFF. CDR3 bases: TGTGCCAGCAGCCACCGGGACAAAGACAATGAGCAGTTCTTC.

The rearrangement uses TRBV30 and TRBJ2-2; D remains ambiguous. Trimming pared 0 bases from V and 5 bases from J, leaving 7 bases between. CDR1 GTSNPN and CDR2 SVGIG come from the germline V gene (reference sequence). The CDR3 runs to 13 residues. The CDR3, as DNA: TGTGCCTGGAGTGTACAAGGAACCGGGGAGCTGTTTTTT. This translates into CAWSVQGTGELFF.

This chain links TRBV7-9 with TRBJ2-5; 11 bases map to TRBD2. The CDR3 contains 17 residues. The germline CDR1 and CDR2 sequences are SEHNR and FQNEAQ (reference sequence). The J segment lost 0 bases and the V segment lost 4 bases, leaving 7 bases of the junction unmatched. The CDR3 protein is CASSSSSSGGYQETQYF. The CDR3 nucleotides are TGTGCCAGCAGCTCATCCTCTAGCGGGGGGTACCAAGAGACCCAGTACTTC.

As DNA, the CDR3 is TGTGCCAGCAGCTTCGGGGGGTTCGAGCAGTACTTC. Residues: CASSFGGFEQYF. This chain connects TRBV5-5 to TRBJ2-7; 7 bases align to TRBD2. CDR3 length: 12 amino acids. CDR1 and CDR2 (germline): SGHKS, YYEKEE (reference sequence). Germline trimming cut 2 bases from V and 6 bases from J; bases unmatched to any gene: 2.

This chain links TRBV7-9 with TRBJ2-6, with D tentatively TRBD1 or TRBD2 (5 bases each). V was clipped by 5 bases and J by 0 bases, with 17 bases between them. CDR1 is SEHNR and CDR2 is FQNEAQ in the germline V gene (reference sequence). The CDR3 covers 18 residues. The CDR3 spells CASSPRGDGNSGANVLTF. DNA of the CDR3: TGTGCCAGCAGCCCCCGAGGGGACGGAAACTCTGGGGCCAACGTCCTGACTTTC.

The chain has TRBV29-1 and TRBJ1-4; 8 nucleotides line up with TRBD1. V trimming: 3 bases; J trimming: 7 bases; junction bases outside the gene matches: 7. CDR1 and CDR2 from the germline V gene are SQVTM and ANQGSEA. The CDR3 sequence is 14 residues long. The CDR3 sequence: CSVEAGQGGEKLFF. CDR3 sequence (DNA): TGCAGCGTTGAGGCCGGACAGGGAGGTGAAAAACTGTTTTTT.

V is TRBV29-1 and J is TRBJ2-7, with TRBD2 identical over 12 bases. CDR1 SQVTM and CDR2 ANQGSEA come from the germline V gene. The CDR3 contains 13 residues. V dropped 4 bases and J dropped 2; count of bases not matched to a gene: 0. The CDR3 sequence is CSVGTSGTYEQYF. The CDR3, as DNA: TGCAGCGTTGGGACTAGCGGGACCTACGAGCAGTACTTC.